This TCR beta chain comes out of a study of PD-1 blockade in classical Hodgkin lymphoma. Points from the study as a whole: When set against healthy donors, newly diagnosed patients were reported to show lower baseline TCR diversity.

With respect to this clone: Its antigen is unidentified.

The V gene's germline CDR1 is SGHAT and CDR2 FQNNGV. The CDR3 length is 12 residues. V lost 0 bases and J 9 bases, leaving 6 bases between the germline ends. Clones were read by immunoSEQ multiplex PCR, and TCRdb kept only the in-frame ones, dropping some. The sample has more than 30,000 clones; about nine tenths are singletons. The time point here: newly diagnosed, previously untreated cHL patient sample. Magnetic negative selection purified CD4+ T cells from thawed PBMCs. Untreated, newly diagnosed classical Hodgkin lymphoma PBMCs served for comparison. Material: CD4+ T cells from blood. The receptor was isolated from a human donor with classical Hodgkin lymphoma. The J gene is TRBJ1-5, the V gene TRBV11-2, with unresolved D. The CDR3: CASSLDRGPQHF. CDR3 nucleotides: TGTGCCAGCAGCTTAGATCGGGGGCCCCAGCATTTT.